This T cell receptor beta chain was obtained from a study of T cells in Graves' hyperthyroidism and ophthalmopathy. Whole-study findings and limits: Model predictions of ophthalmopathy came a median roughly 6.4 months before onset.

It was considered stable Graves' hyperthyroidism when ophthalmopathy did not progress within 18 months. It was uncontrolled infection, other autoimmune disease, pregnancy or lactation that excluded patients. CDR1 is MDHEN and CDR2 is SYDVKM in the germline V gene. The CDR3 is 15 amino acids. Concerning this clonotype itself: Its antigen is still unknown. Given a much more abundant clone one base away, this may be a read error.

TCR beta CDR3 regions were amplified from RNA. Primed by the HTBI set, a first-round RT-PCR was run on the TCR CDR3. TCRdb re-analysed the multiplex PCR reads in MiXCR, keeping a single row per CDR3 protein. Here the sample spans some 770,000 distinct CDR3 sequences, over 15% being singletons. The sample comprised blood. The origin of this receptor is a man between 18 and 29 years old with Graves' hyperthyroidism. V gene TRBV28 combines with J gene TRBJ2-7; 11 bases line up with TRBD2. The CDR3 here is CASSRTSGFAYEQCF. The DNA for the CDR3 is TGTGCCAGCAGCAGGACTAGCGGGTTCGCCTACGAGCAGTGCTTC.